Listed here are 3 T cell receptor beta chains from one sample, sequenced in a study of T cells in Graves' hyperthyroidism and ophthalmopathy. Amplification of TCR beta CDR3 regions used RNA as the template. The TCR CDR3 was amplified in a first-round RT-PCR using the HTBI primer set. TCRdb called the multiplex PCR reads again in MiXCR, with one record for every CDR3 protein. The data show roughly 800,000 distinct CDR3 sequences, around 38% seen once. Sequenced sample: blood. The receptors derive from a man in his late teens or twenties with Graves' hyperthyroidism.

In its sample, this clonotype was seen many times. The chain has TRBV24-1 and TRBJ1-5, with TRBD1 matching 7 bases. This CDR3 is 15 amino acids long. The J segment lost 2 bases and the V segment lost 4 bases, leaving 4 bases of the junction unmatched. Per germline, CDR1 KGHDR and CDR2 SFDVKD. The CDR3 nucleotides are TGTGCCACCAGTGACGCGGGACAGCGCAATCAGCCCCAGCATTTT. Its protein is CATSDAGQRNQPQHF.

This clonotype turned up a few times. This chain connects TRBV12-3 or TRBV12-4 to TRBJ1-2; weak D call: TRBD1 (5 bases). With 4 bases removed from V and 8 bases from J, the gap between germline ends came to 14 bases. This CDR3 comprises 13 residues. This chain's CDR3 is CASSSTTGTGYTF. In nucleotides, the CDR3 is TGTGCCAGCAGTTCAACAACAGGTACCGGCTACACCTTC.

There are a few counts of this clonotype. The rearrangement uses TRBV19 and TRBJ2-2; 8 bases line up with TRBD1. Germline V CDR1 and CDR2: LNHDA, SQIVND (reference sequence). This CDR3 contains 16 residues. The V and J ends lost 4 bases and 3 bases, in that order; junction bases with no gene match: 7. The CDR3: CASSTDRGLYTGELFF. Written as DNA, the CDR3 is TGTGCCAGTAGTACTGACAGGGGCCTATACACCGGGGAGCTGTTTTTT.